What follows are 13 T cell receptor beta chains derived from one specimen sequenced in a study of blood T cells in healthy people across ages. Together with a sample-barcoded 5' primer, a J-beta primer mix was included in a second PCR lasting about 7 to 11 cycles. In TCRdb, the 5' RACE reads were re-called with MiXCR into one record per CDR3 protein. The table records some 890,000 distinct CDR3 sequences, 25% to 35% of them present only once. These records were also assigned to another study, of T cells of mothers and their children.

The sample comprised blood. These receptor sequences come from a woman aged 40 to 49 in good health.

The V call is TRBV29-1, the J call TRBJ2-4, with 7 bases that match TRBD1. The trim removed 5 bases at V and 5 bases at J, leaving 15 bases unmatched. Germline lookup yields CDR1 SQVTM and CDR2 ANQGSEA. The CDR3 has 16 amino acids. This CDR3 reads CSVCPGQPGVQNIQYF. CDR3 bases: TGCAGCGTTTGCCCGGGACAGCCCGGAGTCCAAAACATTCAGTACTTC.

This chain joins TRBV28 and TRBJ1-5, with D possibly TRBD1 on 5 matching bases. The V gene's germline CDR1 is MDHEN and CDR2 SYDVKM. Trimming took off 9 bases at V and 9 bases at J, with 30 bases between the two ends. This CDR3 is 17 amino acids long. The CDR3 sequence: CASSGFGQGTGSGPQHF. For the CDR3, the DNA is TGTGCCAGTAGTGGCTTCGGGCAGGGCACCGGCTCGGGGCCCCAGCATTTT.

This clonotype was seen once. The junction shows a germline mismatch at one end, possibly a read error. The CDR3 bases are TGCAGTGCTAGAGAAGAGAGGGCTCGTTCGCACTACAAGCAGTACTTC. Translated, it gives CSAREERARSHYKQYF. The genes are TRBV20-1 and TRBJ2-7, with D maybe TRBD2 (5 bases). Germline V gene data show CDR1 as DFQATT and CDR2 as SNEGSKA (reference sequence). The CDR3 is made up of 16 amino acids.

Only a few counts were recorded for this clonotype. The V and J genes are TRBV20-1 and TRBJ2-7, with 7 bases aligning to TRBD2. The CDR3 covers 13 residues. With V trimmed by 5 bases and J by 3 bases, 7 bases remained unmatched. The germline CDR1 and CDR2 sequences are DFQATT and SNEGSKA (reference sequence). The CDR3 protein is CSAPRAGDYEQYF. CDR3 in DNA: TGCAGTGCTCCCCGGGCGGGGGACTACGAGCAGTACTTC.

V is TRBV5-1 and J is TRBJ2-1; D unresolved. This CDR3 has 13 residues. Germline V lookup: CDR1 SGHRS, CDR2 YFSETQ. Trimming took off 4 bases at V and 7 bases at J, with 12 bases between the two ends. CDR3 in amino acids: CASSPIQRNEQFF. The CDR3 nucleotides read TGCGCCAGCAGCCCCATTCAAAGGAATGAGCAGTTCTTC.

This clonotype occurred many times. CDR3 nucleotide sequence: TGTGCCATCAGTGAACAGTATAATTCACCCCTCCACTTT. This codes for CAISEQYNSPLHF. V usage is TRBV10-3 and J usage is TRBJ1-6; no definite D call. Germline V gives CDR1 ENHRY, CDR2 SYGVKD. The CDR3 totals 13 residues. V was trimmed by 3 bases and J by 4 bases, leaving 4 bases between them.

This clonotype has a handful of counts. V is TRBV27 and J is TRBJ1-2, with D unclear. Germline lookup yields CDR1 MNHEY and CDR2 SMNVEV (reference sequence). Deletions cut 1 base from V and 4 bases from J, with 16 bases between. This CDR3 has 16 residues. The CDR3 spells CASSLYGSSSSYGYTF. In DNA, the CDR3 is TGTGCCAGCAGTTTATACGGCTCGTCAAGCAGCTATGGCTACACCTTC.

This clonotype has a handful of counts. The chain carries TRBV29-1 and TRBJ2-1; 8 bases are a match to TRBD2. CDR1 SQVTM and CDR2 ANQGSEA come from the germline V gene. V was pared by 1 base and J by 3 bases, with 5 bases of the junction left unmatched. This CDR3 comprises 15 residues. DNA for the CDR3: TGCAGCGTTGAAGCGGTAAGCGGGGGCTACAATGAGCAGTTCTTC. This gives the protein CSVEAVSGGYNEQFF.

The chain combines TRBV6-6 with TRBJ1-1, with D unclear. The CDR3 length is 15 residues. Per the germline V gene, CDR1 is MNHNY and CDR2 is SVGAGI (reference sequence). V was cut by 3 bases and J by 1 base, with 12 bases left in between. The CDR3 here is CASSYKRERNTEAFF. The CDR3 DNA follows: TGTGCCAGCAGTTATAAGCGGGAGAGGAACACTGAAGCTTTCTTT.

This clonotype was observed a handful of times. This rearrangement joins TRBV4-3 to TRBJ1-6; no clear D. Trimming shortened V by 4 bases and J by 10 bases, and 11 bases separated the two germline ends. CDR3 size: 13 residues. The germline gives CDR1 LGHNA, CDR2 YSLEER. The CDR3 is CASSPMEGSPLHF. The CDR3 region has the DNA TGCGCCAGCAGCCCGATGGAGGGCTCACCCCTCCACTTT.

In its sample, this clonotype was seen many times. The J gene is TRBJ2-1, the V gene TRBV20-1, with D uncertain. This CDR3 comprises 15 residues. V shed 0 bases and J shed 5 bases, with 14 bases lying between them. Germline assignment: CDR1 DFQATT and CDR2 SNEGSKA (reference sequence). CDR3 protein: CSARDEMWKHNEQFF. The CDR3 nucleotides read TGCAGTGCTAGAGATGAGATGTGGAAACACAATGAGCAGTTCTTC.

The V gene is TRBV28, the J gene TRBJ2-1; 8 nucleotides line up with TRBD2. The V segment lost 3 bases and the J segment 14 bases; nucleotides outside the gene matches: 15. CDR3 length: 15 residues. The germline CDR1 and CDR2 sequences are MDHEN and SYDVKM. The CDR3 region has the DNA TGTGCCAGCAGTTTCGGGGGGGCCCGTTCAGGTCTGGAGTTCTTC. Residues: CASSFGGARSGLEFF.

The chain carries TRBV12-3 or TRBV12-4 and TRBJ1-3; 7 nucleotides match TRBD1. CDR3 length equals 11 residues. The V gene end was trimmed by 5 bases and the J gene end by 10 bases; junction bases not matched to a gene: 2. Here the CDR3 reads CASSHRGTIYF. DNA of the CDR3: TGTGCCAGCAGTCACAGGGGAACCATATATTTT.